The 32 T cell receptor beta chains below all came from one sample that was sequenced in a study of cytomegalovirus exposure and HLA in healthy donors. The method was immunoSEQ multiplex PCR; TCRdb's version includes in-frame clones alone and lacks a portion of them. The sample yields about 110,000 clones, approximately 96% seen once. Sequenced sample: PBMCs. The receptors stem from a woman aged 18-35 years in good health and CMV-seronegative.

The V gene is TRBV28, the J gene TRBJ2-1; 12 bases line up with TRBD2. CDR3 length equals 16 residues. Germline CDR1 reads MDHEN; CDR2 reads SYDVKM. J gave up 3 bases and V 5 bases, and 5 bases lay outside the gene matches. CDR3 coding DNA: TGTGCCAGCAGTCCGTCACTAGCGGGGGGCTACAATGAGCAGTTCTTC. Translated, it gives CASSPSLAGGYNEQFF. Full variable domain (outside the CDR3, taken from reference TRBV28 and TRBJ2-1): DVKVTQSSRYLVKRTGEKVFLECVQDMDHENMFWYRQDPGLGLRLIYFSYDVKMKEKGDIPEGYSVSREKKERFSLILESASTNQTSMYLCASSPSLAGGYNEQFFGPGTRLTVL.

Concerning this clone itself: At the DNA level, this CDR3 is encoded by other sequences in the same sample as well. Here the CDR3 reads CASSYSTGGFYEQYF. Written as DNA, the CDR3 is TGTGCCAGCAGTTACTCGACAGGGGGCTTTTACGAGCAGTACTTC. The chain uses TRBV6-5 and TRBJ2-7; 10 bases map to TRBD1. The CDR3 is 15 residues long. Germline V gene data show CDR1 as MNHEY and CDR2 as SVGAGI. J lost 4 bases, V lost 0 bases, and 3 bases had no gene match.

The CDR3 region is CASSSGSSGDEQFF. The DNA for the CDR3 is TGTGCCAGCAGCTCAGGGTCGAGTGGGGATGAGCAGTTCTTC. The chain joins TRBV7-3 to TRBJ2-1; D is perhaps TRBD1 (5 bases). The CDR3 length is 14 residues. V was shortened by 4 bases and J by 8 bases, with 15 bases between the two germline ends. In germline, CDR1 is SGHTA, CDR2 FQGTGA. Complete variable domain (other parts from reference TRBV7-3 and TRBJ2-1): GAGVSQTPSNKVTEKGKYVELRCDPISGHTALYWYRQSLGQGPEFLIYFQGTGAADDSGLPNDRFFAVRPEGSVSTLKIQRTERGDSAVYLCASSSGSSGDEQFFGPGTRLTVL.

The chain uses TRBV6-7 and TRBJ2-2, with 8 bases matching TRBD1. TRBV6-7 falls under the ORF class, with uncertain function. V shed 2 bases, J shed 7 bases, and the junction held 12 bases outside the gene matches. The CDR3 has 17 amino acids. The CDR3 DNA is TGTGCCAGCAGTTACAACGGGGCAGGGGGCGACCACGGGGAGCTGTTTTTT. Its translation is CASSYNGAGGDHGELFF.

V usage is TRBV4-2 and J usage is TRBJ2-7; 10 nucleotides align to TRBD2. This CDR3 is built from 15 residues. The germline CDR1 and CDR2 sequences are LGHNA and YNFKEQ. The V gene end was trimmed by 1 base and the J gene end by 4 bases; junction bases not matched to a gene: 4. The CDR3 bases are TGTGCCAGCAGCCAAGTGATAGCGGGGGGTTACGAGCAGTACTTC. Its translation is CASSQVIAGGYEQYF.

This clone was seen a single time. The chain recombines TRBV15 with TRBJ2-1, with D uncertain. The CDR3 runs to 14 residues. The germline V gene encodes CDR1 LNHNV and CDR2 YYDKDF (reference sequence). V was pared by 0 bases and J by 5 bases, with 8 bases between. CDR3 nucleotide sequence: TGTGCCACCAGCAGAGATCGACTGAACAATGAGCAGTTCTTC. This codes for CATSRDRLNNEQFF.

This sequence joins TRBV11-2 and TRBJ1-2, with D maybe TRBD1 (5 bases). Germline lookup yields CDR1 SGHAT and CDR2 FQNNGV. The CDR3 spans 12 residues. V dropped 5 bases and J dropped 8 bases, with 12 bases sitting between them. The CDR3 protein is CASSATRTGYTF. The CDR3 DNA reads TGTGCCAGCAGCGCGACCCGGACAGGCTACACCTTC.

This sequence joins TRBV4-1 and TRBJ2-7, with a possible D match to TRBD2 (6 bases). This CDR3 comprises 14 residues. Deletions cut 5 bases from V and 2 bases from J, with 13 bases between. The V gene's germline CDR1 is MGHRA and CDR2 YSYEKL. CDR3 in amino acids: CASSSRGAPYEQYF. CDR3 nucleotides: TGCGCCAGCAGCTCCCGCGGGGCTCCCTACGAGCAGTACTTC.

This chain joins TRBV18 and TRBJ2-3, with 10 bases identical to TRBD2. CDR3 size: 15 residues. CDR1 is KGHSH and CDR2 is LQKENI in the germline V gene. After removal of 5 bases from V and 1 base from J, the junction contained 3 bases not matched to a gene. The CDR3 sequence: CASSSSGGGTDTQYF. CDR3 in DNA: TGTGCCAGCTCATCTAGCGGGGGTGGCACAGATACGCAGTATTTT.

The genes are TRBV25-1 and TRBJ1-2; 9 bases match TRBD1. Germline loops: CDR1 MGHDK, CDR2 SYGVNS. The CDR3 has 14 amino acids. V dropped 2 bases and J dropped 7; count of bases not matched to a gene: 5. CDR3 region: CASSEPGQGRGYTF. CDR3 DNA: TGTGCCAGCAGTGAACCGGGACAGGGACGTGGCTACACCTTC.

The CDR3 region has the DNA TGTGCCAGCAGTGAAGACGGGGACACTGAAGCTTTCTTT. Its protein product is CASSEDGDTEAFF. The rearrangement links TRBV6-1 to TRBJ1-1, with D uncertain. Germline V gene sequence: CDR1 MNHNS, CDR2 SASEGT. Between the trimmed V and J ends, which lost 1 base and 3 bases, there was a span of 6 bases. This CDR3 comprises 13 residues.

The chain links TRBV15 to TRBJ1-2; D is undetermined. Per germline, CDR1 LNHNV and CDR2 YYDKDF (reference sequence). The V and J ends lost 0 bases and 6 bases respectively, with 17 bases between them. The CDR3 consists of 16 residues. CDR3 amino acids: CATSRDIKAREDGYTF. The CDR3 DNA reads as TGTGCCACCAGCAGAGATATCAAGGCGCGGGAGGATGGCTACACCTTC.

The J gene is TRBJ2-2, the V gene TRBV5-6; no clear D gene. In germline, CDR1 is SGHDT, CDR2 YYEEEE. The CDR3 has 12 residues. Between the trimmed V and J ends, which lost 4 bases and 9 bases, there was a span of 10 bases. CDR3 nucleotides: TGTGCCAGCAGCCGATACTTGAGGGAGCTGTTTTTT. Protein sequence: CASSRYLRELFF.

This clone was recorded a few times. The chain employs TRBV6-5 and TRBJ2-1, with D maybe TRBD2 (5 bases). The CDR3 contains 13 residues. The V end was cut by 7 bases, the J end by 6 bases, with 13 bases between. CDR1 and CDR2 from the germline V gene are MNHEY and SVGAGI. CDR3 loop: CASTRESVNEQFF. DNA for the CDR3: TGTGCCAGCACGAGGGAATCGGTCAATGAGCAGTTCTTC.

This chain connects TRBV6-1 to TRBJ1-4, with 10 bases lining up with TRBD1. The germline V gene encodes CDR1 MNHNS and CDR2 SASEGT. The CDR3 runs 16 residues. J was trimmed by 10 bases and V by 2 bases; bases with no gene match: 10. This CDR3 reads CASSELSGTGDAKLFF. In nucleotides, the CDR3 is TGTGCCAGCAGTGAACTCTCCGGGACAGGGGATGCAAAACTGTTTTTT.

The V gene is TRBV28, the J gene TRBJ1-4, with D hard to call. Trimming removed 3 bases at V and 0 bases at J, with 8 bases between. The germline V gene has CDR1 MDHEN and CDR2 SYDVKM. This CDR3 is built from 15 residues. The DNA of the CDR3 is TGTGCCAGCAGTTTCGTGGGAGCAACTAATGAAAAACTGTTTTTT. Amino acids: CASSFVGATNEKLFF.

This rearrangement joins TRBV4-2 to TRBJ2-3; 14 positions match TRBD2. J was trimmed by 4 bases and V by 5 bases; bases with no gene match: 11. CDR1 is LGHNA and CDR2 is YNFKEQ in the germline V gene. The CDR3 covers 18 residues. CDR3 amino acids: CASSTRLAGGPVPDTQYF. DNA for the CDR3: TGTGCCAGCAGCACCCGACTAGCGGGGGGGCCGGTCCCAGATACGCAGTATTTT.

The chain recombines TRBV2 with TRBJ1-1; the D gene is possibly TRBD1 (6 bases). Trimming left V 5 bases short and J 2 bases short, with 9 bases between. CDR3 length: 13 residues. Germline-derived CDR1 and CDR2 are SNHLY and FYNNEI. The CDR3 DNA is TGTGCCAGCAGTACAGGGTATAACACTGAAGCTTTCTTT. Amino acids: CASSTGYNTEAFF.

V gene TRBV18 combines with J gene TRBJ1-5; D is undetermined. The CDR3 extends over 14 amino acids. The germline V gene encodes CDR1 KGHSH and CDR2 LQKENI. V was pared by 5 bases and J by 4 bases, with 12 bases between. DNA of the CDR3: TGTGCCAGCTCATCTTCCTCGCGTAATCAGCCCCAGCATTTT. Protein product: CASSSSSRNQPQHF.

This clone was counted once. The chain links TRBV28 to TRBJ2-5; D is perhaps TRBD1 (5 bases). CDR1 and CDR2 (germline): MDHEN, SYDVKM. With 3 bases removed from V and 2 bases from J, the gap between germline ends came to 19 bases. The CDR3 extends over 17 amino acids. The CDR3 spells CASSLAGTLDSQETQYF. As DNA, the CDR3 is TGTGCCAGCAGTTTGGCCGGTACCCTAGACAGTCAAGAGACCCAGTACTTC.

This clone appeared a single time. The CDR3 coding sequence is TGTGCCAGCAGGAATCAGGCTTATGAGACCCAGTACTTC. It is translated as CASRNQAYETQYF. This rearrangement joins TRBV5-6 to TRBJ2-5; D not resolved. This CDR3 contains 13 residues. CDR1 and CDR2 (germline): SGHDT, YYEEEE. With 5 bases removed from V and 5 bases from J, the gap between germline ends came to 13 bases. The entire variable domain, with the rest obtained from reference TRBV5-6 and TRBJ2-5, is as follows: DAGVTQSPTHLIKTRGQQVTLRCSPKSGHDTVSWYQQALGQGPQFIFQYYEEEERQRGNFPDRFSGHQFPNYSSELNVNALLLGDSALYLCASRNQAYETQYFGPGTRLLVL.

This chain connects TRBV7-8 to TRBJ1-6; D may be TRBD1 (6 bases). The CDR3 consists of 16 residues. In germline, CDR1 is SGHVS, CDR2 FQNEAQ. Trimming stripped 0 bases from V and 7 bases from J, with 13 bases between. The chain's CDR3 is CASSLAGPQGNSPLHF. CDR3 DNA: TGTGCCAGCAGCTTAGCGGGGCCGCAGGGGAATTCACCCCTCCACTTT.

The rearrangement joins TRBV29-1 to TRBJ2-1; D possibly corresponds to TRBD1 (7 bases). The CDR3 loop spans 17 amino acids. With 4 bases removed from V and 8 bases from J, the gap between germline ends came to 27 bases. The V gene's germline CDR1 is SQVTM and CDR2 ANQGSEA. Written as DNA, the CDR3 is TGCAGCGTTGGGCTCCCCCCCGTGACAGGGACTCCCCATGAGCAGTTCTTC. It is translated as CSVGLPPVTGTPHEQFF.

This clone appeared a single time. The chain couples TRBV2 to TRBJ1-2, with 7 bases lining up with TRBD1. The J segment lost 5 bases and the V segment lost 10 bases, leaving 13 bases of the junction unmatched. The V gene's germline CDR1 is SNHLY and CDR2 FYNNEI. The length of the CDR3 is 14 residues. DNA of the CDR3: TGTGCCACTACGACAGGGTCCCGGGGGTATGGCTACACCTTC. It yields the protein CATTTGSRGYGYTF.

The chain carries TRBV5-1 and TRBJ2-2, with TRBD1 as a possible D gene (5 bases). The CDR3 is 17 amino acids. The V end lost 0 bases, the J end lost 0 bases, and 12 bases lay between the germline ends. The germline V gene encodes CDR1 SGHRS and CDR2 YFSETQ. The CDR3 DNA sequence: TGCGCCAGCAGCTTGGCGGACACATCCGCGAACACCGGGGAGCTGTTTTTT. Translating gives CASSLADTSANTGELFF. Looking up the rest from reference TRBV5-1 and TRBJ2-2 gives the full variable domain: KAGVTQTPRYLIKTRGQQVTLSCSPISGHRSVSWYQQTPGQGLQFLFEYFSETQRNKGNFPGRFSGRQFSNSRSEMNVSTLELGDSALYLCASSLADTSANTGELFFGEGSRLTVL.

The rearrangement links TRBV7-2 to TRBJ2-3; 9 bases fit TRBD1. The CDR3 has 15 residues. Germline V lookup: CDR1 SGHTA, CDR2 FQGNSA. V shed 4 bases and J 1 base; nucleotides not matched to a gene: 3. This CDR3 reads CASSSGTGRTDTQYF. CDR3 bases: TGTGCCAGCAGCTCCGGGACAGGGCGCACAGATACGCAGTATTTT.

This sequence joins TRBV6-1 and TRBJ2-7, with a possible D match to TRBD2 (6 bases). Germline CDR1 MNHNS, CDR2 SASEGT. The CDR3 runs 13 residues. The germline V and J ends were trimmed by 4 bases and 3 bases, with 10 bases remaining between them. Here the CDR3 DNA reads TGTGCCAGCAGTGGGAGGGACGGCTACGAGCAGTACTTC. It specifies CASSGRDGYEQYF.

The CDR3 here is CASSLGFAGGPYNEQFF. The CDR3 region has the DNA TGTGCCAGCAGCTTAGGGTTTGCGGGGGGGCCCTACAATGAGCAGTTCTTC. The chain has TRBV7-9 and TRBJ2-1; 9 bases line up with TRBD2. The CDR3 spans 17 residues. V shed 1 base, J shed 2 bases, and the junction held 6 bases outside the gene matches. Germline V lookup: CDR1 SEHNR, CDR2 FQNEAQ (reference sequence).

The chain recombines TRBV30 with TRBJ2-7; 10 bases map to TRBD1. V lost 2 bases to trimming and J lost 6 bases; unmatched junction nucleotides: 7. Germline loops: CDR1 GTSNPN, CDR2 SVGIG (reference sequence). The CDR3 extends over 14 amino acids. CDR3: CAWSTGTGDGEQYF. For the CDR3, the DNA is TGTGCCTGGAGTACCGGGACAGGGGACGGCGAGCAGTACTTC.

CDR3 region: CASITLVSYEQYF. Written as DNA, the CDR3 is TGTGCCAGCATCACTTTGGTAAGCTACGAGCAGTACTTC. This sequence joins TRBV5-6 and TRBJ2-7; D unclear. Germline V gene sequence: CDR1 SGHDT, CDR2 YYEEEE. Between the trimmed V and J ends, which lost 6 bases and 3 bases, there was a span of 13 bases. The CDR3 contains 13 residues.

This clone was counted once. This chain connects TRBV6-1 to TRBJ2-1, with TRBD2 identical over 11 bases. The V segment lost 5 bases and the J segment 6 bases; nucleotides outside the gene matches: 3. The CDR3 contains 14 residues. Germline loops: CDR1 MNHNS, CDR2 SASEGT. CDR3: CASSLAGGLNEQFF. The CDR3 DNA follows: TGTGCCAGCAGTCTAGCGGGGGGCCTCAATGAGCAGTTCTTC.

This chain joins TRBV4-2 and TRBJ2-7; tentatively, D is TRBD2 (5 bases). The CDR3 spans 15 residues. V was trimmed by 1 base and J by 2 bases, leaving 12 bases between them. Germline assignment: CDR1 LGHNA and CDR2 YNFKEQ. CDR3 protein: CASSQAAEETYEQYF. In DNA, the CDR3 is TGTGCCAGCAGCCAAGCAGCGGAGGAGACCTACGAGCAGTACTTC.